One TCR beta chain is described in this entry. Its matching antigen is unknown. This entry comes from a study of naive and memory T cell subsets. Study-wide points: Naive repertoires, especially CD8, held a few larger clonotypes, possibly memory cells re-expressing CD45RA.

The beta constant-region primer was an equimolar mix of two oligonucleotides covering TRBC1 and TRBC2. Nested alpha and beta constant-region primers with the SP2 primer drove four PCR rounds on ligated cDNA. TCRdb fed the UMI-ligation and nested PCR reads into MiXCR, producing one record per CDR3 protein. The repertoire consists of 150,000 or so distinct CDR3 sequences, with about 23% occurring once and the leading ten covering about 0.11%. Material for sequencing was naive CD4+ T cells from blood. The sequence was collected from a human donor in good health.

CDR3: CASSLERPSLSGNTIYF. CDR3 DNA: TGTGCCAGCAGCTTGGAACGCCCCAGCCTCTCTGGAAACACCATATATTTT. V usage is TRBV5-4 and J usage is TRBJ1-3; D gene unclear. Trimming removed 0 bases at V and 0 bases at J, with 13 bases between. CDR3 length: 17 amino acids. Germline-derived CDR1 and CDR2 are SGHNT and YYREEE (reference sequence).